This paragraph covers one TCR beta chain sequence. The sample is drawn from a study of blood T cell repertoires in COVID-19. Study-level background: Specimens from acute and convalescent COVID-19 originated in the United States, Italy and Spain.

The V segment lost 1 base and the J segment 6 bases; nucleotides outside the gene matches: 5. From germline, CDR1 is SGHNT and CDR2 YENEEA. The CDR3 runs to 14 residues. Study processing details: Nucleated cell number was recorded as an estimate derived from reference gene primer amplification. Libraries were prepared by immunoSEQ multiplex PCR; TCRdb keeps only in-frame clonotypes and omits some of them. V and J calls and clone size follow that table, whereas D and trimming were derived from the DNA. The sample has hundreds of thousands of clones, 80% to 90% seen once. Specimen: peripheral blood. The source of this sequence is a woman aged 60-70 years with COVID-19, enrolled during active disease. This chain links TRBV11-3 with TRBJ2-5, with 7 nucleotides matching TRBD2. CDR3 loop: CASSLVTSTKTQYF. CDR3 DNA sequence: TGTGCCAGCAGCTTAGTGACTAGCACGAAGACCCAGTACTTC.